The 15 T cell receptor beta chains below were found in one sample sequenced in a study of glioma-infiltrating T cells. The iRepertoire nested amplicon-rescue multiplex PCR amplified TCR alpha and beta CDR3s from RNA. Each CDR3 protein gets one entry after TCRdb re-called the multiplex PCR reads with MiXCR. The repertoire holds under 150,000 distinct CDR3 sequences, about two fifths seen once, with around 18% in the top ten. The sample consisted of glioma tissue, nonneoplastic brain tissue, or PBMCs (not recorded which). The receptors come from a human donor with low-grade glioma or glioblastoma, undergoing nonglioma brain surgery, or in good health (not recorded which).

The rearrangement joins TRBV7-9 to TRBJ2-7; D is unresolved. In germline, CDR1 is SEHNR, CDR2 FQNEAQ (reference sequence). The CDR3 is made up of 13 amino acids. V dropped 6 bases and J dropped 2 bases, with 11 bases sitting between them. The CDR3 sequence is CASSSRPPYEQYF. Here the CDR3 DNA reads TGTGCCAGCAGTTCCCGACCCCCCTACGAGCAGTACTTC. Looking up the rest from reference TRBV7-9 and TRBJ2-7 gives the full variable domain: DTGVSQNPRHKITKRGQNVTFRCDPISEHNRLYWYRQTLGQGPEFLTYFQNEAQLEKSRLLSDRFSAERPKGSFSTLEIQRTEQGDSAMYLCASSSRPPYEQYFGPGTRLTVT.

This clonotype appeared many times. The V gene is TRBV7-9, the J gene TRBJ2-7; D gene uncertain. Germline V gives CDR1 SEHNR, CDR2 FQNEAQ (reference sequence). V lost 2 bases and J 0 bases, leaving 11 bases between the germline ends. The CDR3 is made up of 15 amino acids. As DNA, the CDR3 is TGTGCCAGCAGCTTAACCCCACCGGGCTCCTACGAGCAGTACTTC. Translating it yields CASSLTPPGSYEQYF.

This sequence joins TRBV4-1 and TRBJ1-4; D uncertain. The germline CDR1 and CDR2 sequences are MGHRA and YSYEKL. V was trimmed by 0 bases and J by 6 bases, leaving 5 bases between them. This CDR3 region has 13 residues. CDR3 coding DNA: TGCGCCAGCAGCCAAGAGACACATGAAAAACTGTTTTTT. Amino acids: CASSQETHEKLFF.

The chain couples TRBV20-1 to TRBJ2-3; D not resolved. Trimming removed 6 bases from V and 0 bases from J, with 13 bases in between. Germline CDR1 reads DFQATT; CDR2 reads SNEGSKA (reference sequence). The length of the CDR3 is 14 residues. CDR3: CSADDIPSTDTQYF. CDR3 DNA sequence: TGCAGTGCAGATGACATCCCGAGCACAGATACGCAGTATTTT.

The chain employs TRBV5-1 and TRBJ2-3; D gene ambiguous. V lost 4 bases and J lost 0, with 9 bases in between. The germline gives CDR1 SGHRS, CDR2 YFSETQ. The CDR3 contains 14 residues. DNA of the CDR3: TGCGCCAGCAGCACGGACCTTAGCACAGATACGCAGTATTTT. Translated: CASSTDLSTDTQYF.

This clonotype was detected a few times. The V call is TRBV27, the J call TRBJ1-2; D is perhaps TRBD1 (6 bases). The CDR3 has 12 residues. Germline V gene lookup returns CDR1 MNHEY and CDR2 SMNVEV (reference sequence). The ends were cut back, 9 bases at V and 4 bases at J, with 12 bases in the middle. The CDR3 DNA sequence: TGTGCCAGGGGAGGACAGCCCTATGGCTACACCTTC. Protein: CARGGQPYGYTF.

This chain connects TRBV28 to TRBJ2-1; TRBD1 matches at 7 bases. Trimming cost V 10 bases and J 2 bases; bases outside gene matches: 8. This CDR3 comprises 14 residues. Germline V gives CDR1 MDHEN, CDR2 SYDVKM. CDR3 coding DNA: TGTGCCACTTCTCTCCAGGGGGCCTACAATGAGCAGTTCTTC. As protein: CATSLQGAYNEQFF. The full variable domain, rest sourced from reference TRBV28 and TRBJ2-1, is DVKVTQSSRYLVKRTGEKVFLECVQDMDHENMFWYRQDPGLGLRLIYFSYDVKMKEKGDIPEGYSVSREKKERFSLILESASTNQTSMYLCATSLQGAYNEQFFGPGTRLTVL.

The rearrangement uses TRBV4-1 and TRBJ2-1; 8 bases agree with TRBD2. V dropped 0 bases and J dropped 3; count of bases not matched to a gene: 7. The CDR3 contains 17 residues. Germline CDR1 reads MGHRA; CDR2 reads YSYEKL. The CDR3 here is CASSQDISLAGYNEQFF. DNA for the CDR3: TGCGCCAGCAGCCAAGATATCAGTCTAGCGGGCTACAATGAGCAGTTCTTC.

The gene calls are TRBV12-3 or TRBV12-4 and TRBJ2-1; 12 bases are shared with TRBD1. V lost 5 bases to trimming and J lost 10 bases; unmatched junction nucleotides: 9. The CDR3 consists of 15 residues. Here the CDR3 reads CASSAPGQGAPEQFF. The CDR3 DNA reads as TGTGCCAGCAGTGCCCCGGGACAGGGGGCACCCGAGCAGTTCTTC.

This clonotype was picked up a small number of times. The CDR3 sequence: CASSLTGGGQPQHF. CDR3 DNA: TGTGCCAGCAGTCTGACAGGGGGCGGTCAGCCCCAGCATTTT. V usage is TRBV28 and J usage is TRBJ1-5, with TRBD1 matching 10 bases. The germline gives CDR1 MDHEN, CDR2 SYDVKM. After removal of 5 bases from V and 6 bases from J, the junction contained 4 bases not matched to a gene. The CDR3 is 14 amino acids.

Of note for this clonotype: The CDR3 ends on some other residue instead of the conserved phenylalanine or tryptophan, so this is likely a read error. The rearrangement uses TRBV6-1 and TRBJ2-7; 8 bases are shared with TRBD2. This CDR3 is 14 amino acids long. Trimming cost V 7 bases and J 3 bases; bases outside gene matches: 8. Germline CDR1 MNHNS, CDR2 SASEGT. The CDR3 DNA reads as TGTGCCAGCATGCCAAGCGGGAGACTCTACGAGCAGTACCTC. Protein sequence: CASMPSGRLYEQYL.

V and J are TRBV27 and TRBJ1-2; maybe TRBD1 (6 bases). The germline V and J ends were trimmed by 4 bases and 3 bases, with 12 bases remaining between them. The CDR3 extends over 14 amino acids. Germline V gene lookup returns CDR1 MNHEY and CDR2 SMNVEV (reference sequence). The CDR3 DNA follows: TGTGCCAGCAGTTCAGGGGATAAGGACTATGGCTACACCTTC. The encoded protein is CASSSGDKDYGYTF.

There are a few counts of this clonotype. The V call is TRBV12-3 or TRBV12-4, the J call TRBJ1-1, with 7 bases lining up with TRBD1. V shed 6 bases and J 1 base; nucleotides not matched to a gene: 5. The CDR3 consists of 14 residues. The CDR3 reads CASRPGTENTEAFF. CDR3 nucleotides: TGTGCCAGCAGGCCCGGGACAGAGAACACTGAAGCTTTCTTT.

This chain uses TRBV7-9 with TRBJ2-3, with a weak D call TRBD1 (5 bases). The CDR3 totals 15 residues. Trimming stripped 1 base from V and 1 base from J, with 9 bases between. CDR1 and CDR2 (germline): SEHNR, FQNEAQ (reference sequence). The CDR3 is CASSLGDSRTDTQYF. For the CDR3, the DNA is TGTGCCAGCAGCTTAGGTGACAGCCGCACAGATACGCAGTATTTT. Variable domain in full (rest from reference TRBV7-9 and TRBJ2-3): DTGVSQNPRHKITKRGQNVTFRCDPISEHNRLYWYRQTLGQGPEFLTYFQNEAQLEKSRLLSDRFSAERPKGSFSTLEIQRTEQGDSAMYLCASSLGDSRTDTQYFGPGTRLTVL.

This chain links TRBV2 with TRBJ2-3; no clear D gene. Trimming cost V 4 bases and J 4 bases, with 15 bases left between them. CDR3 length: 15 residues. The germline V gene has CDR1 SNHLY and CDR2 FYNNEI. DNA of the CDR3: TGTGCCAGCAGTGTTACGGAGTCGCACGCAGATACGCAGTATTTT. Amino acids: CASSVTESHADTQYF. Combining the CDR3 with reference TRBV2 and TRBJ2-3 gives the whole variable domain EPEVTQTPSHQVTQMGQEVILRCVPISNHLYFYWYRQILGQKVEFLVSFYNNEISEKSEIFDDQFSVERPDGSNFTLKIRSTKLEDSAMYFCASSVTESHADTQYFGPGTRLTVL.